This TCR beta chain was sequenced during a study of blood T cell repertoires in COVID-19. The CDR3 is 13 amino acids. V was trimmed by 5 bases and J by 5 bases, leaving 10 bases between them. Germline V gene data show CDR1 as SEHNR and CDR2 as FQNEAQ (reference sequence). This table comes from immunoSEQ multiplex PCR, and its TCRdb copy is limited to in-frame clones, with some not included. This table holds 90,000 to 150,000 clones, approximately 83% found once. The V call is TRBV7-9, the J call TRBJ1-5; D call uncertain. The clonotype was recovered from a man older than 75 with acute or convalescent COVID-19. The sample taken for sequencing was peripheral blood. Here the CDR3 DNA reads TGTGCCAGCAGCCCGGGGAGTTATCAGCCCCAGCATTTT. It is translated as CASSPGSYQPQHF.